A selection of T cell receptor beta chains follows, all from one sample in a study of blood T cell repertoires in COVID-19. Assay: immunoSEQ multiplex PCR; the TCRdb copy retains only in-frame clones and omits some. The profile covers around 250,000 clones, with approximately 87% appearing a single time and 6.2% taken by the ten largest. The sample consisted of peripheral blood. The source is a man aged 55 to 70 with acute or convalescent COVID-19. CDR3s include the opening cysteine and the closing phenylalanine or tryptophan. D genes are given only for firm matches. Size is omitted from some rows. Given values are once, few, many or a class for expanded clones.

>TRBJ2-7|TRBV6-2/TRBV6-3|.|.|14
TGTGCCAGCAGTTACGGCAGGGATCAGTACGAGCAGTACTTC
CASSYGRDQYEQYF
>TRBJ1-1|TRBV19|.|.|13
TGTGCCAGTAGTGGCCGGCGGGGCACTGAAGCTTTCTTT
CASSGRRGTEAFF
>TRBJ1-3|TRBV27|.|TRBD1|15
TGTGCCAGCAGACAGGGGGCTGGAGCTGGAAACACCATATATTTT
CASRQGAGAGNTIYF
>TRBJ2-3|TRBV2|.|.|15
TGTGCCAGCAGTGGAGTCAGGCTTCTTCTAGATACGCAGTATTTT
CASSGVRLLLDTQYF
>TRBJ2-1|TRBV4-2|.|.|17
TGTGCCAGCAGCCAGGACTACGGGGCGGGCTCCTACAATGAGCAGTTCTTC
CASSQDYGAGSYNEQFF
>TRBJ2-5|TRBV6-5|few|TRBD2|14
TGTGCCAGCAGGCATAGCGGGGTACAAGAGACCCAGTACTTC
CASRHSGVQETQYF
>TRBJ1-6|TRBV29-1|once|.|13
TGCAGCGCTGCCCAGTCCTATAATTCACCCCTCCACTTT
CSAAQSYNSPLHF
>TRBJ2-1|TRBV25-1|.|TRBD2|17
TGTGCCAGCAGTGAACGAGCTAGCGGGATGACCTACAATGAGCAGTTCTTC
CASSERASGMTYNEQFF
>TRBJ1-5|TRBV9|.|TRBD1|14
TGTGCCAGCAGCGCGACAGGGGAGGGCCAGCCCCAGCATTTT
CASSATGEGQPQHF
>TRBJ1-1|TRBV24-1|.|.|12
TGTGCCACCAGCCTGAGCGGCGCTGAAGCTTTCTTT
CATSLSGAEAFF
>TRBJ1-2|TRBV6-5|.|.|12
TGTGCAACCCAAGAGGTTAACTATGGCTACACCTTC
CATQEVNYGYTF
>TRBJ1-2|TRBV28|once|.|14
TGTGCCAGCAGTCCAGACCAGGGCCCCTATGGCTACACCTTC
CASSPDQGPYGYTF
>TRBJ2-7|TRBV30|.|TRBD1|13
TGTGCCTGGAGTCGGGACAGGCAGAGCGAGCAGTACTTC
CAWSRDRQSEQYF
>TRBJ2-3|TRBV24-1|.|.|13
TGTGCCACCAGTGATGAGGCCACAGATACGCAGTATTTT
CATSDEATDTQYF
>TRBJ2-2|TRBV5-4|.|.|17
TGTGCCAGCAGCGAGGAGCCCGGGACATCAAACACCGGGGAGCTGTTTTTT
CASSEEPGTSNTGELFF
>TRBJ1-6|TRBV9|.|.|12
TGTGCCAGCAGCGCCCAGGGGTCACCCCTCCACTTT
CASSAQGSPLHF
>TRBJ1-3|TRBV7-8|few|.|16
TGTGCCAGCAGCTTAGTCGACAACGCATCTGGAAACACCATATATTTT
CASSLVDNASGNTIYF
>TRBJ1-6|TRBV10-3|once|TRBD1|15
TGTGCCATCAGTGAGCCTGGGACAGGGGCCGTCTACCTCCACTTT
CAISEPGTGAVYLHF
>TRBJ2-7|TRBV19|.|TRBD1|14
TGTGCCAGTAGCGGGACAGGAGGGGCATACGAGCAGTACTTC
CASSGTGGAYEQYF
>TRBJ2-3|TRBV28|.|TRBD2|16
TGTGCCAGCAGCGAGACTAGCGAGCCCCAGATTGGTACGCAGTATTTT
CASSETSEPQIGTQYF
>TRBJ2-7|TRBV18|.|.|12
TGTGCCAGCTCGTCGGGGTTTCACGAGCAGTACTTC
CASSSGFHEQYF
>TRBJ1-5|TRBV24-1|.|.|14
TGTGCCACCAGTGATCGAACATTCGATCAGCCCCAGCATTTT
CATSDRTFDQPQHF
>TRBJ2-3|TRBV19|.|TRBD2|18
TGTGCCAGTAGTGAGCTCGTAGCTAGCGGGAGTTTCTCAGATACGCAGTATTTT
CASSELVASGSFSDTQYF
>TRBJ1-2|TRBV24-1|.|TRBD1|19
TGTGCCACCAGTGATTCCACTCCAAGACAGGGGGGAGAGGACTATGGCTACACCTTC
CATSDSTPRQGGEDYGYTF
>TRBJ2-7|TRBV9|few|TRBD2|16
TGTGCCAGCAGCGCCGGGACTAGCGGGATCTCCTACGAGCAGTACTTC
CASSAGTSGISYEQYF
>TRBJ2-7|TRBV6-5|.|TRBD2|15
TGTGCCAGCAGCCCCGTTTTTAGCGGGTCCTACGAGCAGTACTTC
CASSPVFSGSYEQYF
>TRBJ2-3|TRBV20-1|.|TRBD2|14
TGCAGTGCTAGTAGCGGGTTTAGCACAGATACGCAGTATTTT
CSASSGFSTDTQYF
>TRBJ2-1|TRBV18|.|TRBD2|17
TGTGCCAGCTCACCAGGGCTAGCGGGCGATTCCTACAATGAGCAGTTCTTC
CASSPGLAGDSYNEQFF
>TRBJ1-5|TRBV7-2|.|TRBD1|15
TGTGCCAGCAGCTCCGGGACAGGGGACAATCAGCCCCAGCATTTT
CASSSGTGDNQPQHF
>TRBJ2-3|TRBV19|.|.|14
TGTGCCAGTAGTTTGAGGAGGAAGACAGATACGCAGTATTTT
CASSLRRKTDTQYF
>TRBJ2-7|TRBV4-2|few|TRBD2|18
TGTGCCAGCAGCCAAGAGCTAGCGGGAGTTGAGTCGGGGTACGAGCAGTACTTC
CASSQELAGVESGYEQYF